The clone carrying this T cell receptor (beta chain) was recorded at least ten times. Antigen unknown. This sample is drawn from a study of CD8 T cells in ankylosing spondylitis. Study results and caveats: A TCR beta motif of 7 or 8 highly homologous variants appeared characteristic of ankylosing spondylitis blood.

Each CDR3 protein gets one entry after TCRdb re-called the 5' RACE reads with MiXCR. The table records about 500,000 distinct CDR3 sequences, approximately 5% of them present only once. Input material: blood, either unsorted or a sorted T cell fraction (not recorded which). The sequence derives from a male donor with ankylosing spondylitis.

CDR3 DNA sequence: TGTGCCAGCTTAACCGTTAGCGGTACTTACAATGAGCAGTTCTTC. This gives the protein CASLTVSGTYNEQFF. The V and J genes are TRBV7-9 and TRBJ2-1, with D tentatively TRBD2 (6 bases). V gave up 8 bases and J gave up 4 bases, with 18 bases separating them. Looked up from germline, CDR1 is SEHNR and CDR2 is FQNEAQ (reference sequence). The CDR3 is made up of 15 amino acids.